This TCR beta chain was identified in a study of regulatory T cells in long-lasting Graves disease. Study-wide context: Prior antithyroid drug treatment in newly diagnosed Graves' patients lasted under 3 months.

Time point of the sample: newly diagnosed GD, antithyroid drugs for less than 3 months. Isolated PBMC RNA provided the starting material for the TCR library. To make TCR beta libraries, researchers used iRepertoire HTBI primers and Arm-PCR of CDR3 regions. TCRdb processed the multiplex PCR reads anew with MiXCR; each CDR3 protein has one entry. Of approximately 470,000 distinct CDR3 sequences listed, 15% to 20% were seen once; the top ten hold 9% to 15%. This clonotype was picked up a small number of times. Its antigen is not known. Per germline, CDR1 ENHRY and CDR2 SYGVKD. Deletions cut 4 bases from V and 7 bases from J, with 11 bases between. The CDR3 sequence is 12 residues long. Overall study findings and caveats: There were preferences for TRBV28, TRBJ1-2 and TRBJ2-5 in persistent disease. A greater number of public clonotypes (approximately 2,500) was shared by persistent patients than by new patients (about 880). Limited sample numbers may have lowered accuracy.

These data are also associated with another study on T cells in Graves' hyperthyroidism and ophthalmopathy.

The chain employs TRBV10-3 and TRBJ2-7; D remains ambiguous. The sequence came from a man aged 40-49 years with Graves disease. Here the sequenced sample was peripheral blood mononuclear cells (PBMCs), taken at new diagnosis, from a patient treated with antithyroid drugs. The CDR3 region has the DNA TGTGCCATCAGTGGATTGGGCCGTGAGCAGTACTTC. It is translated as CAISGLGREQYF.